This T cell receptor (beta chain) was retrieved from a study of vaccination and CD4 T cells after COVID-19. The wider study: Each participant was administered two doses of a vaccine, which was either BNT162b2 or mRNA-1273. Among convalescent patients, a few were sampled at day 14 and at days 161 to 241 post-vaccination. General study findings and limits: A comparatively limited set of convalescent patients was examined, with no early post-infection timepoints. Median SARS-CoV-2-reactive clonotype numbers rose nonsignificantly, 21 to 38.

This clonotype was seen more than once but under ten times. What it binds is unknown. The V and J ends lost 4 bases and 6 bases, in that order; junction bases with no gene match: 6. Germline V gene data show CDR1 as MNHEY and CDR2 as SMNVEV (reference sequence). The CDR3 consists of 14 residues. Time point indicated: late sampling 161 to 241 days after vaccination in a few convalescent patients. Documented treatment: approximately nine-day PBMC culture with coronavirus spike peptide pools or control peptides (ViraFEST assay). Sequence data for DNA of cultured CD4+ T cells were generated by the Oncomine TCR Beta short-read assay. TCRdb itself ran the PCR reads through MiXCR, one entry per CDR3 protein. The sample carries approximately 23,000 distinct CDR3 sequences, about 40% recorded once.

Sequencing used CD4+ T cells from blood, cultured in vitro, obtained about 7 months after SARS-CoV-2 vaccination. The receptor comes from a human donor who had recovered from COVID-19. This rearrangement joins TRBV27 to TRBJ2-1, with 7 bases that match TRBD2. CDR3 residues: CASSWIAGPNEQFF. The DNA for the CDR3 is TGTGCCAGCAGTTGGATAGCGGGTCCCAATGAGCAGTTCTTC.